These 15 T cell receptor beta chains originate from one sample sequenced in a study of blood T cell repertoires in COVID-19. Assay used: immunoSEQ multiplex PCR; TCRdb lists only in-frame clones, some missing. The sample holds 200,000 to 300,000 clones, roughly 88% seen once. Sequencing was done on a sample of peripheral blood. The receptor set was obtained from an elderly man with acute or convalescent COVID-19.

The gene calls are TRBV5-6 and TRBJ2-3; 8 nucleotides line up with TRBD1. Trimming removed 4 bases from V and 0 bases from J; junction bases left unmatched: 4. The CDR3 extends over 15 amino acids. CDR1 is SGHDT, CDR2 YYEEEE, per germline. DNA of the CDR3: TGTGCCAGCAGCCCGAGGACAGGGAGCACAGATACGCAGTATTTT. Amino acid sequence: CASSPRTGSTDTQYF.

Points on this clone: The same CDR3 can be traced to other DNA sequences in this sample. CDR3 sequence: CASSPGQGGKLFF. CDR3 in DNA: TGTGCCAGCAGTCCCGGACAGGGGGGAAAACTGTTTTTT. This chain joins TRBV2 and TRBJ2-2, with 10 bases that match TRBD1. Gene TRBJ1-4 matches the end of the DNA better, so the J call may be wrong. The CDR3 has 13 residues. CDR1 is SNHLY and CDR2 is FYNNEI in the germline V gene.

The chain employs TRBV5-4 and TRBJ2-1; 7 bases align to TRBD1. This CDR3 is 15 amino acids long. Germline V lookup: CDR1 SGHNT, CDR2 YYREEE (reference sequence). Trimming at V came to 1 base and at J to 7 bases, leaving 8 bases not matched to a gene. In nucleotides, the CDR3 is TGTGCCAGCAGCTTGCTGGGGACAGAAGGGAATGAGCAGTTCTTC. The encoded protein is CASSLLGTEGNEQFF.

V and J are TRBV6-6 and TRBJ2-6, with 7 bases aligning to TRBD1. V gave up 10 bases and J gave up 0 bases; unmatched junction bases: 9. The CDR3 covers 16 residues. Germline V lookup: CDR1 MNHNY, CDR2 SVGAGI (reference sequence). CDR3: CATRDSPPSGANVLTF. The CDR3 DNA reads as TGTGCCACCAGGGACAGTCCACCCTCTGGGGCCAACGTCCTGACTTTC.

The chain uses TRBV3-1 (or the pseudogene TRBV3-2) and TRBJ2-7; D possibly corresponds to TRBD2 (6 bases). Between the trimmed V and J ends, which lost 4 bases and 1 base, there was a span of 14 bases. From germline, CDR1 is LGHDT and CDR2 YNNKEL (reference sequence). The CDR3 loop spans 15 amino acids. CDR3 bases: TGTGCCAGCAGCCGGACGACTAGTAAGTCCTACGAGCAGTACTTC. Its protein product is CASSRTTSKSYEQYF.

This rearrangement joins TRBV19 to TRBJ1-1, with 7 bases aligning to TRBD1. Germline V gives CDR1 LNHDA, CDR2 SQIVND (reference sequence). V gave up 6 bases and J gave up 5 bases; unmatched junction bases: 12. This CDR3 is built from 15 residues. The CDR3 region has the DNA TGTGCCAGTAGCCGATATTTAACAGGGGTGACTGAAGCTTTCTTT. Amino acid sequence: CASSRYLTGVTEAFF.

The gene calls are TRBV18 and TRBJ1-3; 8 nucleotides agree with TRBD1. Per the germline V gene, CDR1 is KGHSH and CDR2 is LQKENI. Unmatched junction bases numbered 6, after V lost 6 bases and J lost 2 bases. The length of the CDR3 is 15 residues. CDR3 in amino acids: CASSEQQGAGNTIYF. The CDR3, as DNA: TGTGCCAGCTCGGAACAACAGGGGGCTGGAAACACCATATATTTT.

The rearrangement uses TRBV10-1 and TRBJ1-3, with 7 bases aligning to TRBD1. The CDR3 runs 17 residues. Germline V gene sequence: CDR1 WNHNN, CDR2 SYGVQD (reference sequence). V trimming: 3 bases; J trimming: 1 base; junction bases outside the gene matches: 9. The CDR3 coding sequence is TGCGCCAGCAGTGATGGTCTTCGGGGACAGTCTGGAAACACCATATATTTT. Translation gives CASSDGLRGQSGNTIYF.

The chain has TRBV19 and TRBJ1-1, with 12 bases lining up with TRBD1. V trimming: 0 bases; J trimming: 2 bases; junction bases outside the gene matches: 1. Germline V gene data show CDR1 as LNHDA and CDR2 as SQIVND (reference sequence). The CDR3 contains 16 residues. This chain's CDR3 is CASSIEGQGANTEAFF. The CDR3, as DNA: TGTGCCAGTAGTATAGAGGGACAGGGGGCAAACACTGAAGCTTTCTTT.

CDR3 residues: CSVAPGQGVGETQYF. The CDR3 nucleotides are TGCAGCGTCGCCCCGGGACAGGGGGTGGGAGAGACCCAGTACTTC. The V and J genes are TRBV29-1 and TRBJ2-5; 11 bases agree with TRBD1. Per germline, CDR1 SQVTM and CDR2 ANQGSEA. The CDR3 consists of 15 residues. With V trimmed by 6 bases and J by 4 bases, 10 bases remained unmatched.

This clone was seen a single time. The chain employs TRBV28 and TRBJ2-1, with TRBD2 identical over 8 bases. Germline CDR1 is MDHEN and CDR2 is SYDVKM. This CDR3 has 16 residues. Unmatched junction bases numbered 16, after V lost 10 bases and J lost 5 bases. CDR3 loop: CATLGRGADHHNEQFF. The CDR3 nucleotides read TGTGCCACCTTAGGGCGGGGGGCAGATCATCACAATGAGCAGTTCTTC.

This clone has a single count. This rearrangement joins TRBV28 to TRBJ2-3, with 10 positions matching TRBD2. This CDR3 has 15 amino acids. The germline V gene has CDR1 MDHEN and CDR2 SYDVKM. Germline trimming cut 7 bases from V and 3 bases from J; bases unmatched to any gene: 7. Here the CDR3 reads CASIYSGGGTDTQYF. The CDR3 DNA follows: TGTGCCAGCATATACAGCGGGGGGGGGACAGATACGCAGTATTTT.

This sequence joins TRBV28 and TRBJ1-2; TRBD1 matches 7 bases. The length of the CDR3 is 12 residues. Germline CDR1 is MDHEN and CDR2 is SYDVKM. V lost 9 bases, J lost 8 bases, and 9 bases stayed unmatched. Here the CDR3 DNA reads TGTGCCAGTTCACAGGGGATAGAGGGCTACACCTTC. It translates to CASSQGIEGYTF.

As DNA, the CDR3 is TGTGCCAGCAGCTTATCTGGGCAGGGGTTCTACGAGCAGTACTTC. Translation: CASSLSGQGFYEQYF. This chain connects TRBV7-9 to TRBJ2-7, with a weak D call TRBD1 (6 bases). This CDR3 spans 15 amino acids. Trimming removed 2 bases at V and 3 bases at J, with 14 bases between. The germline V gene has CDR1 SEHNR and CDR2 FQNEAQ (reference sequence).

The chain joins TRBV6-2 or TRBV6-3 to TRBJ2-7; D not resolved. Trimming shortened V by 2 bases and J by 2 bases, and 7 bases separated the two germline ends. The germline V gene encodes CDR1 MNHEY and CDR2 SVGEGT. This CDR3 comprises 13 residues. Here the CDR3 DNA reads TGTGCCAGCAGTTACACGGGTACCTACGAGCAGTACTTC. Translated, it gives CASSYTGTYEQYF.